These 5 T cell receptor beta chains were all obtained from the same sample, sequenced in a study of blood T cell repertoires in COVID-19. The assay was immunoSEQ multiplex PCR, and TCRdb's table has in-frame clones only and misses some. The profile shows more than 95,000 clones, 87% of them singletons. The sequenced sample consisted of peripheral blood. The receptors come from a man aged 45-60 years in a cohort sampled during active COVID-19.

This chain uses TRBV7-8 with TRBJ2-2; D perhaps matches TRBD1 (7 bases). V was shortened by 5 bases and J by 5 bases, with 27 bases between the two germline ends. The CDR3 has 19 amino acids. Germline CDR1 is SGHVS and CDR2 is FQNEAQ. DNA for the CDR3: TGTGCCAGCAGCCGGTACCCCGGACAGGCTAGTGCGGGAACCGGGGAGCTGTTTTTT. It translates to CASSRYPGQASAGTGELFF.

This clone has only a few counts. This sequence joins TRBV9 and TRBJ2-3; 7 bases map to TRBD1. In germline, CDR1 is SGDLS, CDR2 YYNGEE. The junction had 9 bases not matched to a gene; V was cut back by 4 bases and J by 1 base. This CDR3 is 16 amino acids long. CDR3 nucleotide sequence: TGTGCCAGCAGCCAGACACAGGGGATGGGCACAGATACGCAGTATTTT. Translation gives CASSQTQGMGTDTQYF. Filled out from reference TRBV9 and TRBJ2-3, the complete variable domain reads DSGVTQTPKHLITATGQRVTLRCSPRSGDLSVYWYQQSLDQGLQFLIQYYNGEERAKGNILERFSAQQFPDLHSELNLSSLELGDSALYFCASSQTQGMGTDTQYFGPGTRLTVL.

V gene TRBV2 combines with J gene TRBJ1-4; perhaps TRBD1 as D (5 bases). This CDR3 has 13 residues. Germline CDR1 and CDR2: SNHLY and FYNNEI. V was trimmed by 5 bases and J by 10 bases, leaving 14 bases between them. This chain's CDR3 is CASSQPDGGKLFF. CDR3 bases: TGTGCCAGCAGTCAACCGGACGGGGGAAAACTGTTTTTT.

This chain connects TRBV5-4 to TRBJ2-5; 10 nucleotides line up with TRBD2. V shed 4 bases and J 4 bases; nucleotides not matched to a gene: 10. CDR1 SGHNT and CDR2 YYREEE come from the germline V gene (reference sequence). The CDR3 contains 16 residues. CDR3 region: CASSHPSGGMVETQYF. The CDR3 nucleotides read TGTGCCAGCAGCCATCCTAGCGGGGGAATGGTAGAGACCCAGTACTTC.

This chain links TRBV10-2 with TRBJ2-5; the D gene is possibly TRBD2 (7 bases). The V gene's germline CDR1 is WSHSY and CDR2 SAAADI. The CDR3 runs 13 residues. V lost 7 bases and J lost 3, with 12 bases in between. The CDR3 is CASKGGGKETQYF. In DNA, the CDR3 is TGCGCCAGCAAGGGGGGGGGAAAAGAGACCCAGTACTTC.